Included here is one T cell receptor (beta chain) sequence, with context. Its antigen is unknown. No base quality information exists; no much larger clone differs at one position. The data belong to a study of OX40 agonist ivuxolimab in advanced cancers. Concerning the study at large: Ivuxolimab was an agonistic, fully human IgG2 monoclonal antibody directed against OX40 (CD134), a costimulatory receptor. The paper reports the monotherapy dose-escalation portion (N of about 47 patients) of the phase I ivuxolimab trial. Peripheral TCRbeta sequencing was intended to test whether TCR sequence diversity was altered and clonal T-cell expansion was caused by ivuxolimab. A male proportion of 75% to 85% and a mean age of about 60 years, ranging from 23 to 79, were recorded for the dose-escalation cohort. Of the 50 to 55 dose-escalation patients, hepatocellular carcinoma was present in about 20, melanoma in roughly 15, renal cell carcinoma in 9 and head and neck cancer in 9. Patients were allowed to have had prior anti-PD-1, anti-PD-L1 or anti-CTLA-4 therapy, and 40% of the dose-escalation patients had been treated with checkpoint inhibitors. Partial responses occurred in three dose-escalation patients, of whom one had hepatocellular carcinoma and two had cutaneous melanoma. Intravenous ivuxolimab was administered to patients every 2 weeks at six dose levels: 0.01, 0.1, 0.3, 1.5, 3 and 10 mg/kg.

Overall results and qualifications from the work: In the 0.1-3.0 mg/kg groups, partial responders had among the lowest normalized peripheral clonal expansion, particularly in CD8+ T cells. On average, CD8+ T cells showed more expanded clones than CD4+ T cells after ivuxolimab. The antigen specificity of the clonally expanded peripheral T cells was not determined. Low levels of normalized T-cell clonal expansion were also seen in some patients who did not respond. At doses of 0.1 to 3.0 mg/kg, clonal expansion of both CD4+ and CD8+ blood T cells was observed from baseline to week 6.

The trial excluded patients who had a history of autoimmune disease or were on systemic immunosuppression. Peripheral blood for TCR sequencing was drawn from every dose cohort at baseline, at cycle 4 day 1 and at cycle 7 day 1. Samples came from an open-label, multicenter, first-in-human phase I dose-escalation trial of ivuxolimab. Adults with locally advanced or metastatic head and neck squamous cell, hepatocellular, melanoma or renal cell carcinoma were enrolled in the trial. Before TCR sequencing, CD4+ T cells and CD8+ T cells from peripheral blood were sorted into separate populations. Genomic DNA was isolated from the sorted cells so that the TCRbeta CDR3 region could be sequenced. The immunoSEQ Assay was used to sequence the TCRbeta CDR3 regions. Imported from immuneACCESS, the table was reduced by TCRdb to in-frame sequences with V and J called. These copies leave out some clones; in studies compared against another copy, an unresolved V gene accounts for under half, and the cause of the remainder is not known. The sample data list 70,000 or so clones, and approximately 90% of these were observed just once. The ten largest clones capture less than 0.3% of the sample.

The CDR1 and CDR2 encoded by the germline V gene are MNHNS and SASEGT. CDR3 length: 14 amino acids, cysteine to phenylalanine. This entry keeps only the CDR3 DNA: 42 bases, framed from base 1. Germline trimming: 6 bases from V, 5 bases from J; junction bases outside gene matches: 9. The TCR sequence derives from an adult with an advanced solid tumor such as melanoma, head and neck, liver or kidney cancer. The sample was CD4+ or CD8+ T cells sorted from blood, taken in a trial of the OX40 agonist ivuxolimab. The V and J genes are TRBV6-1 and TRBJ1-2; 7 middle bases align to TRBD1. DNA sequence: TGTGCCAGCAGACCGACAGGGACTCCGTATGGCTACACCTTC. Its translation is CASRPTGTPYGYTF.